These 20 T cell receptor beta chains were sequenced from one sample in a study of OX40 agonist ivuxolimab in advanced cancers. The data were produced by immunoSEQ multiplex PCR, yet TCRdb's version contains in-frame clones alone and is incomplete. The sample shows about 50,000 clones, 80% of them seen only once. This sample comprised CD4+ or CD8+ T cells sorted from blood, obtained in a trial of the OX40 agonist ivuxolimab. The source is an adult with an advanced solid tumor such as melanoma, head and neck, liver or kidney cancer.

In nucleotides, the CDR3 is TGTGCCAGCAGCTCCTTATGGGACAGCAACTTCTACGAGCAGTACTTC. Translated, it gives CASSSLWDSNFYEQYF. The chain has TRBV5-5 and TRBJ2-7; TRBD1 aligns across 7 bases. V dropped 3 bases and J dropped 3; count of bases not matched to a gene: 12. Germline lookup yields CDR1 SGHKS and CDR2 YYEKEE (reference sequence). CDR3 length: 16 residues.

The genes are TRBV5-1 and TRBJ2-5, with D perhaps TRBD2 (6 bases). V lost 1 base and J 1 base, leaving 11 bases between the germline ends. The CDR3 length is 15 residues. The germline V gene has CDR1 SGHRS and CDR2 YFSETQ. CDR3 protein: CASSLTSLLQETQYF. The CDR3 DNA is TGCGCCAGCAGCTTGACTAGCTTGCTCCAAGAGACCCAGTACTTC. Drawing the rest from reference TRBV5-1 and TRBJ2-5, the complete variable domain is KAGVTQTPRYLIKTRGQQVTLSCSPISGHRSVSWYQQTPGQGLQFLFEYFSETQRNKGNFPGRFSGRQFSNSRSEMNVSTLELGDSALYLCASSLTSLLQETQYFGPGTRLLVL.

The chain couples TRBV30 to TRBJ1-5; 7 nucleotides line up with TRBD1. J lost 4 bases, V lost 5 bases, and 8 bases had no gene match. Per the germline V gene, CDR1 is GTSNPN and CDR2 is SVGIG (reference sequence). The CDR3 spans 14 residues. Written as DNA, the CDR3 is TGTGCCTGGTCTCCGGGACAGCCGAATCAGCCCCAGCATTTT. Amino acid sequence: CAWSPGQPNQPQHF. Together with reference TRBV30 and TRBJ1-5, the CDR3 gives the full variable domain: SQTIHQWPATLVQPVGSPLSLECTVEGTSNPNLYWYRQAAGRGLQLLFYSVGIGQISSEVPQNLSASRPQDRQFILSSKKLLLSDSGFYLCAWSPGQPNQPQHFGDGTRLSIL.

The chain links TRBV10-3 to TRBJ2-1; 7 bases map to TRBD2. The V gene's germline CDR1 is ENHRY and CDR2 SYGVKD. Trimming took 5 bases from V and 5 from J; bases not matched to a gene: 9. The CDR3 is made up of 15 amino acids. CDR3 sequence reads: CAISKTSQENNEQFF. The CDR3 DNA reads as TGTGCCATCAGTAAGACTAGCCAAGAAAACAATGAGCAGTTCTTC.

The genes are TRBV6-5 and TRBJ2-5; D is unresolved. V gave up 2 bases and J gave up 7 bases, with 11 bases separating them. The CDR3 is made up of 13 amino acids. CDR1 is MNHEY, CDR2 SVGAGI, per germline. The CDR3 spells CASSYRPSGTQYF. The CDR3, as DNA: TGTGCCAGCAGTTACAGGCCCTCGGGGACCCAGTACTTC.

This chain joins TRBV28 and TRBJ2-7, with D possibly being TRBD2 (6 bases). The V gene's germline CDR1 is MDHEN and CDR2 SYDVKM. The CDR3 runs 15 residues. Between the trimmed V and J ends, which lost 2 bases and 2 bases, there was a span of 13 bases. The CDR3 loop is CASSLGTLTTYEQYF. The CDR3 DNA reads as TGTGCCAGCAGTTTAGGGACTTTAACTACCTACGAGCAGTACTTC. The whole variable domain, filled in from reference TRBV28 and TRBJ2-7, reads DVKVTQSSRYLVKRTGEKVFLECVQDMDHENMFWYRQDPGLGLRLIYFSYDVKMKEKGDIPEGYSVSREKKERFSLILESASTNQTSMYLCASSLGTLTTYEQYFGPGTRLTVT.

V gene TRBV7-2 combines with J gene TRBJ2-7, with 7 bases identical to TRBD2. CDR1 and CDR2 from the germline V gene are SGHTA and FQGNSA. The CDR3 loop spans 13 amino acids. V lost 5 bases, J lost 3 bases, and 4 bases stayed unmatched. CDR3 coding DNA: TGTGCCAGCAGCCATCAGCGGGACTACGAGCAGTACTTC. Protein product: CASSHQRDYEQYF. Filled out from reference TRBV7-2 and TRBJ2-7, the complete variable domain reads GAGVSQSPSNKVTEKGKDVELRCDPISGHTALYWYRQSLGQGLEFLIYFQGNSAPDKSGLPSDRFSAERTGGSVSTLTIQRTQQEDSAVYLCASSHQRDYEQYFGPGTRLTVT.

This rearrangement joins TRBV4-1 to TRBJ1-4, with D tentatively TRBD1 (6 bases). V lost 0 bases to trimming and J lost 10 bases, with 18 bases between them. In germline, CDR1 is MGHRA, CDR2 YSYEKL. The CDR3 has 16 amino acids. The CDR3 DNA reads as TGCGCCAGCAGCCAAGAAGGACCAGGGGCTATGGGAAAACTGTTTTTT. Its translation is CASSQEGPGAMGKLFF.

The chain couples TRBV7-6 to TRBJ2-3; D is possibly TRBD1 or TRBD2 (5 bases each). The CDR3 covers 15 residues. The V gene lost 5 bases and the J gene lost 0 bases, with 12 bases spanning the gap. The germline CDR1 and CDR2 sequences are SGHVS and FNYEAQ. CDR3 loop: CASSPFGGSTDTQYF. The CDR3 nucleotides are TGTGCCAGCAGCCCGTTTGGGGGTAGCACAGATACGCAGTATTTT.

The chain links TRBV5-1 to TRBJ2-7; perhaps D is TRBD1 or TRBD2 (5 bases each). CDR1 is SGHRS, CDR2 YFSETQ, per germline. V shed 0 bases and J shed 3 bases, with 13 bases lying between them. CDR3 length: 15 amino acids. The CDR3 sequence: CASSLGGLSHYEQYF. CDR3 DNA: TGCGCCAGCAGCTTGGGGGGGTTGAGTCACTACGAGCAGTACTTC.

Here the CDR3 DNA reads TGTGCCAGCAGCTTAGCGACAGGGGGGAATCAGCCCCAGCATTTT. Translation gives CASSLATGGNQPQHF. V gene TRBV7-2 combines with J gene TRBJ1-5; 9 bases line up with TRBD1. Germline CDR1 reads SGHTA; CDR2 reads FQGNSA. V lost 0 bases, J lost 4 bases, and 1 base stayed unmatched. CDR3 length equals 15 residues.

V is TRBV6-1 and J is TRBJ1-1, with D perhaps matching TRBD1 (5 bases). The length of the CDR3 is 12 residues. Trimming took 5 bases from V and 8 from J, leaving 12 bases between them. Germline V lookup: CDR1 MNHNS, CDR2 SASEGT. The CDR3 DNA follows: TGTGCCAGCAGTTTGGCGGGGCTAGAAGCTTTCTTT. Its protein is CASSLAGLEAFF.

The chain employs TRBV19 and TRBJ2-7; 8 nucleotides agree with TRBD2. There are 13 residues in the CDR3. V trimming: 7 bases; J trimming: 8 bases; junction bases outside the gene matches: 10. Germline V gene lookup returns CDR1 LNHDA and CDR2 SQIVND (reference sequence). The CDR3 DNA reads as TGTGCCAGTACCTCAACGGGGGGGGCCCAGCAGTACTTC. It yields the protein CASTSTGGAQQYF. The variable domain in full, completed from reference TRBV19 and TRBJ2-7, reads DGGITQSPKYLFRKEGQNVTLSCEQNLNHDAMYWYRQDPGQGLRLIYYSQIVNDFQKGDIAEGYSVSREKKESFPLTVTSAQKNPTAFYLCASTSTGGAQQYFGPGTRLTVT.

The J gene is TRBJ2-1, the V gene TRBV14; D ambiguous. Per germline, CDR1 SGHDN and CDR2 FVKESK. The CDR3 totals 16 residues. Trimming removed 3 bases from V and 2 bases from J, with 14 bases in between. CDR3: CASSQRPTPPYNEQFF. The CDR3 nucleotides read TGTGCCAGCAGCCAGAGACCCACCCCCCCCTACAATGAGCAGTTCTTC.

The V call is TRBV19, the J call TRBJ2-6, with D unclear. CDR1 and CDR2 (germline): LNHDA, SQIVND (reference sequence). Trimming removed 4 bases from V and 0 bases from J, with 7 bases in between. The CDR3 extends over 15 amino acids. CDR3 sequence (DNA): TGTGCCAGTAGTAGGGCGGCCTCTGGGGCCAACGTCCTGACTTTC. This translates into CASSRAASGANVLTF.

The V and J genes are TRBV28 and TRBJ1-2, with 8 bases that match TRBD1. Germline V gene lookup returns CDR1 MDHEN and CDR2 SYDVKM. Unmatched junction bases numbered 4, after V lost 6 bases and J lost 7 bases. CDR3 length: 12 residues. This CDR3 reads CASRNRGFGYTF. DNA of the CDR3: TGTGCCAGCAGGAACAGGGGGTTTGGCTACACCTTC.

This chain connects TRBV5-1 to TRBJ2-7; D uncertain. This CDR3 contains 14 residues. CDR1 is SGHRS and CDR2 is YFSETQ in the germline V gene. V shed 0 bases and J shed 3 bases, with 10 bases lying between them. The CDR3: CASSLDGRGYEQYF. The CDR3 DNA reads as TGCGCCAGCAGCTTGGATGGGCGAGGCTACGAGCAGTACTTC.

The J gene is TRBJ2-3, the V gene TRBV7-2, with D perhaps TRBD1 or TRBD2 (6 bases each). Germline-derived CDR1 and CDR2 are SGHTA and FQGNSA. V gave up 2 bases and J gave up 0 bases, with 15 bases separating them. The CDR3 is made up of 17 amino acids. The CDR3 region is CASSLRGELLSTDTQYF. Written as DNA, the CDR3 is TGTGCCAGCAGCTTAAGGGGGGAACTCCTTAGCACAGATACGCAGTATTTT.

The rearrangement uses TRBV10-2 and TRBJ2-5; D is perhaps TRBD1 (5 bases). The length of the CDR3 is 13 residues. V was cut by 4 bases and J by 1 base, with 7 bases left in between. Germline CDR1 and CDR2: WSHSY and SAAADI. CDR3 region: CASSGQPQETQYF. In DNA form, the CDR3 reads TGCGCCAGCAGTGGACAGCCCCAAGAGACCCAGTACTTC.

The J gene is TRBJ1-6, the V gene TRBV5-6; no clear D. CDR1 is SGHDT, CDR2 YYEEEE, per germline. The V end was cut by 1 base, the J end by 0 bases, with 8 bases between. This CDR3 contains 16 residues. CDR3 sequence: CASSLYGPSYNSPLHF. The CDR3 DNA sequence: TGTGCCAGCAGCTTGTATGGTCCCTCCTATAATTCACCCCTCCACTTT.